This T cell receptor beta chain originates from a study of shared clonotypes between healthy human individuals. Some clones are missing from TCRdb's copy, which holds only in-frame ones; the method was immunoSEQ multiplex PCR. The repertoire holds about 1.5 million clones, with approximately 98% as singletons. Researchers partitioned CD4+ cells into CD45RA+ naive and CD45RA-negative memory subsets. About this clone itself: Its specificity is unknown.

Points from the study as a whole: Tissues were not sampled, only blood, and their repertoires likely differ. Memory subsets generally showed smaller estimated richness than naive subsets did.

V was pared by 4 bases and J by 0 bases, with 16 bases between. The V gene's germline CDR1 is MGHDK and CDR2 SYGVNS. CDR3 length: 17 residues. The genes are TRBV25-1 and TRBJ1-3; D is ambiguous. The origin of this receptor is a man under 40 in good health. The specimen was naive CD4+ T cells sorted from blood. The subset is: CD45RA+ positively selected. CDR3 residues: CASSGQVGPNSGNTIYF. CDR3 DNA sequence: TGTGCCAGCAGTGGTCAGGTCGGACCGAACTCTGGAAACACCATATATTTT.